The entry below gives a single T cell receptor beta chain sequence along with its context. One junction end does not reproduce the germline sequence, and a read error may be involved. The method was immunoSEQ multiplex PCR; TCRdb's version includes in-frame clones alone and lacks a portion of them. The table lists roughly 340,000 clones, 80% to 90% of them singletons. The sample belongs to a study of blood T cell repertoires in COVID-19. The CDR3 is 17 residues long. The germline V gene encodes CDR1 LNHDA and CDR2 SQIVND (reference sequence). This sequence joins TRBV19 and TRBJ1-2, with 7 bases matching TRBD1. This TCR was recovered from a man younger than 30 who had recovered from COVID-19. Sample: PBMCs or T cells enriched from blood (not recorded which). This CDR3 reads CASSPPLFGTATYGCTF. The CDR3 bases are TGTGCCAGTAGTCCGCCGCTCTTCGGGACAGCCACCTATGGCTGCACCTTC.